This T cell receptor (beta chain) was sequenced for a study of blood T cell repertoires in COVID-19. From germline, CDR1 is SGHDT and CDR2 YYEEEE. Trimming pared 1 base from V and 7 bases from J, leaving 15 bases between. The CDR3 runs 15 residues. TCRdb keeps only in-frame clones here, not all; method: immunoSEQ multiplex PCR. The sample carries about 240,000 clones, 81% recorded once. This clone was counted only a few times. The chain couples TRBV5-6 to TRBJ2-1; D is unclear. The sequenced material came from peripheral blood. The clonotype comes from a woman aged 80 or older with COVID-19, enrolled during active disease. CDR3 amino acids: CASSLKIESRNEQFF. The CDR3 DNA follows: TGTGCCAGCAGCTTGAAAATTGAATCTAGGAATGAGCAGTTCTTC.